Below, one T cell receptor (beta chain) is given with its context. This sample is drawn from a study of blood T cell repertoires in COVID-19. Turning to the study itself: PBMCs, B-cell-depleted T cells, or T cells provided the cDNA or gDNA that made up the material.

Produced via immunoSEQ multiplex PCR; TCRdb's table is partial and in-frame only. The table lists some 380,000 clones, 70% to 90% of them singletons. Germline V gene sequence: CDR1 SGHDN, CDR2 FVKESK. J gave up 2 bases and V 1 base, and 3 bases lay outside the gene matches. This CDR3 comprises 15 residues. Study members were between roughly 18 and 100 years old and lived in 24 US regions. The source of this sequence is a woman in her forties with acute COVID-19. Sequenced: PBMCs or T cells enriched from blood (not recorded which). The rearrangement uses TRBV14 and TRBJ2-7, with 9 positions matching TRBD1. In DNA form, the CDR3 reads TGTGCCAGCAGCCAAGGGACAGGGGACCCCTACGAGCAGTACTTC. Encoded protein: CASSQGTGDPYEQYF.